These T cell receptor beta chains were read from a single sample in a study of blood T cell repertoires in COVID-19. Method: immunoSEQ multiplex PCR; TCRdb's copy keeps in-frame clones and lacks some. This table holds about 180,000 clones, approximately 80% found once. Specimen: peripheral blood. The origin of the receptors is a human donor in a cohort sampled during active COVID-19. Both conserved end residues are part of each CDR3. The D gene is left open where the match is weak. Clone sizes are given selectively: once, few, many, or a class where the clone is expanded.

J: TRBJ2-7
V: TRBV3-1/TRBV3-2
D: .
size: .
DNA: TGTGCCAGCAGCCATTCCCCCTCTAGCGTCTACGAGCAGTACTTC
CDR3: CASSHSPSSVYEQYF

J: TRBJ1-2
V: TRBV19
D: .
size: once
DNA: TGTGCCAGTGCGCCTTCTAACTATGGCTACACCTTC
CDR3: CASAPSNYGYTF

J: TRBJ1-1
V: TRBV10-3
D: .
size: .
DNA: TGTGCCATCAGTGAAGGGTCGGGGACTGAAGCTTTCTTT
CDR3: CAISEGSGTEAFF

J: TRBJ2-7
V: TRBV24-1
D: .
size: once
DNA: TGTGCCACCAGTGCCTCGGACGGAAGGGGCTCCTACGAGCAGTACTTC
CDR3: CATSASDGRGSYEQYF

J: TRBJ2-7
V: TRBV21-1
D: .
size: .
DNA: TGTGCCAGCAGCAAAGAGGGTCCCCGGGGCGAGCAGTACTTC
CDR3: CASSKEGPRGEQYF

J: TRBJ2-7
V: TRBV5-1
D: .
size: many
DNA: TGCGCCAGCAGCTTGGAGGCGGTCTACGAGCAGTACTTC
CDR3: CASSLEAVYEQYF

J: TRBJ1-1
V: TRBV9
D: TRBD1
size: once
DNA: TGTGCCAGCAGCGCGGGACAGCATAAGAACACTGAAGCTTTCTTT
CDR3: CASSAGQHKNTEAFF

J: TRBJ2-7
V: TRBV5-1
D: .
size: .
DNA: TGCGCCAGCAGCTTCGCTAGCGTTAAGAACGAGCAGTACTTC
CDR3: CASSFASVKNEQYF

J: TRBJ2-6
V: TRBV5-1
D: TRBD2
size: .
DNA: TGCGCCACCTCGAGGGAGGGCGGCTCCGGGGCCAACGTCCTGACTTTC
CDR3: CATSREGGSGANVLTF

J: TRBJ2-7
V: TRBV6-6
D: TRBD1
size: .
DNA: TGTGCCAGCAGTTCCAGGGACAGGGCGACCTACGAGCAGTACTTC
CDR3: CASSSRDRATYEQYF

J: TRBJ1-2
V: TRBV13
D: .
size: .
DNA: TGTGCCAGCAGCTTAGGCTTCAACTATGGCTACACCTTC
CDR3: CASSLGFNYGYTF

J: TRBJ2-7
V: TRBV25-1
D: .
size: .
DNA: TGTGCCAGCAGTGAGGTGGGGGCGATCTACGAGCAGTACTTC
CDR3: CASSEVGAIYEQYF

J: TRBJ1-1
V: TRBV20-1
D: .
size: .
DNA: TGCAGTGCTAGAGATATGATGAGAGCTTTCTTT
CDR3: CSARDMMRAFF

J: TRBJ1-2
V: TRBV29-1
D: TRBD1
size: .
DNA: TGCAGCGTTTTGGGGCAGGGGGGCTATGGCTACACCTTC
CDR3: CSVLGQGGYGYTF

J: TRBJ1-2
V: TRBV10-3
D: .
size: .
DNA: TGTGCCATCAGTGAGGGGACTGGTGGCTACACCTTC
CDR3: CAISEGTGGYTF

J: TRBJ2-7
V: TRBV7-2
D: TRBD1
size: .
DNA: TGTGCCAGCAGCTTAGCGGGGGGACAGGGGATGAGCGGGATAGGCTACGAGCAGTACTTC
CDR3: CASSLAGGQGMSGIGYEQYF

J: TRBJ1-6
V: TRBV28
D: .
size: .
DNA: TGTGCCAGCAGTCCCACTTTAAGGGGGTCACCCCTCCACTTT
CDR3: CASSPTLRGSPLHF

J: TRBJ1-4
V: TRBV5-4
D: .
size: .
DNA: TGTGCCAGCAGCTTGCCAGGGGCGACTAATGAAAAACTGTTTTTT
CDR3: CASSLPGATNEKLFF

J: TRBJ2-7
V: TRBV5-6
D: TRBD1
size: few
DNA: TGTGCCAGCAGCCCGGACAGGTACGAGCAGTACTTC
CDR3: CASSPDRYEQYF

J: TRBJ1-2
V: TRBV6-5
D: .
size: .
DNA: TGTGCCATCCACGGGGGGAAAGTTGGCTACACCTTC
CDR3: CAIHGGKVGYTF

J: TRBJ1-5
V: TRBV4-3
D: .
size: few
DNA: TGCGCCAGCCTCAGGGGTGGTAATCAGCCCCAGCATTTT
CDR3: CASLRGGNQPQHF

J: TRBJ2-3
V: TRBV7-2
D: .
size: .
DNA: TGTGCCAGCAGCGAAGGGGTACTCGTCACAGATACGCAGTATTTT
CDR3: CASSEGVLVTDTQYF

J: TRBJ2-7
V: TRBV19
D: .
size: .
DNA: TGTGCCAGTAGTACCGATTGGGAGGAGGAGCAGTACTTC
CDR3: CASSTDWEEEQYF

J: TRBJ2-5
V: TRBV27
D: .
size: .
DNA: TGTGCCAGCAGTCCCCGTCCCCGAGGGGAGACCCAGTACTTC
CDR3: CASSPRPRGETQYF

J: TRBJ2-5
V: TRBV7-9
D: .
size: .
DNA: TGTGCCAGCAGCTTGGGCACACCGGGGGAGACCCAGTACTTC
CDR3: CASSLGTPGETQYF

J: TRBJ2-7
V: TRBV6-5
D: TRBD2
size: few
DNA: TGTGCCAGCAGTTCTGCGGGGGATTCTTACGAGCAGTACTTC
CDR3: CASSSAGDSYEQYF

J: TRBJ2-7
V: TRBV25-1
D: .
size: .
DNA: TGTGCCAGCAGTGAGGGTGGAGACGAGCAGTACTTC
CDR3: CASSEGGDEQYF

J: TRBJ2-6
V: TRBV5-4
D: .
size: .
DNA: TGTGCCAGCAGCTTGGGACTGAGATCTGGGGCCAACGTCCTGACTTTC
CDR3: CASSLGLRSGANVLTF

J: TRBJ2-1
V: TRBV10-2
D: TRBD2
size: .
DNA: TGCGCCAGCAGTCAGAGCGGGGGCAATGAGCAGTTCTTC
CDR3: CASSQSGGNEQFF

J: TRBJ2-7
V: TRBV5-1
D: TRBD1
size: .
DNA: TGCGCCAGCAGCTTTCCGGGACAGGTGGCCTACGAGCAGTACTTC
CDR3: CASSFPGQVAYEQYF

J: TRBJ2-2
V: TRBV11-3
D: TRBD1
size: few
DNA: TGTGCCAGCAGCCGAGTCGGGACAGGGCGAACCGGGGAGCTGTTTTTT
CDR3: CASSRVGTGRTGELFF

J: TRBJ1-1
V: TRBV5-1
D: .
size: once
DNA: TGCGCCAGCAGCTCGAGGGAACAGAACACTGAAGCTTTCTTT
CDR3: CASSSREQNTEAFF

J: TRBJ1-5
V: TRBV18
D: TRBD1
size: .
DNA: TGTGCCAGCTCACCAGGACAGGGCAACTATCAGCCCCAGCATTTT
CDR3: CASSPGQGNYQPQHF

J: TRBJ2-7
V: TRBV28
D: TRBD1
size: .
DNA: TGTGCCAGCAGTTTAGGCAGGGGGTGGCTCGAGCAGTACTTC
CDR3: CASSLGRGWLEQYF

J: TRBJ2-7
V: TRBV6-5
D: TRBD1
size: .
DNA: TGTGCCAGCTGTCGGACAGGCGACTACGAGCAGTACTTC
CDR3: CASCRTGDYEQYF

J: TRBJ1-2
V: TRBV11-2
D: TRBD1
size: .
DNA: TGTGCCAGCAGCTTAGGGACAGGGCGTGGGGGTGGCTACACCTTC
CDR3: CASSLGTGRGGGYTF

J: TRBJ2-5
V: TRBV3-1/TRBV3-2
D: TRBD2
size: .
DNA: TGTGCCAGCAGTCACCTCGCTAGCGGGGAAGAGACCCAGTACTTC
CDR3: CASSHLASGEETQYF

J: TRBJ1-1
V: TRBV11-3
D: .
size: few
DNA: TGTGCCAGCAGCTTAGCTGACAGTGAAGCTTTCTTT
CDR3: CASSLADSEAFF

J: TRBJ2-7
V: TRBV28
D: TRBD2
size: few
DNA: TGTGCCAGCAGTTCCCGCCTAGCGGGAGGGATCTACGAGCAGTACTTC
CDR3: CASSSRLAGGIYEQYF

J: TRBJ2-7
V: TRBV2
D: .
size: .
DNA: TGTGCCAGCAGTGAATTGGTCAGGGGAAACCACGAGCAGTACTTC
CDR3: CASSELVRGNHEQYF

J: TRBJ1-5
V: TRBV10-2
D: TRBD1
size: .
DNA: TGCGCCAGCAGCCCGGGACAGGGCAATCAGCCCCAGCATTTT
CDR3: CASSPGQGNQPQHF

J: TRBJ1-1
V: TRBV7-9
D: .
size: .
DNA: TGTGCCAGCAGCCCCTCGGGGGTGAACACTGAAGCTTTCTTT
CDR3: CASSPSGVNTEAFF

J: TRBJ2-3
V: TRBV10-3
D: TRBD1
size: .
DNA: TGTGCCATCAGTGAGTCGAGAACAGGGGGTCCAGATACGCAGTATTTT
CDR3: CAISESRTGGPDTQYF

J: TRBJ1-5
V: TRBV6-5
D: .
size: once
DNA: TGTGCCAGCAGCGTCGGGGGGCACGGCAATCAGCCCCAGCATTTT
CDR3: CASSVGGHGNQPQHF

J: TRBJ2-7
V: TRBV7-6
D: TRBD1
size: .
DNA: TGTGCCAGCAGCTTAGTGAATGGACAGGGGAACTCCTACGAGCAGTACTTC
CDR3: CASSLVNGQGNSYEQYF

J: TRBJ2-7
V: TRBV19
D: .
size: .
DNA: TGTGCCAGTAGTAGCCCCGGGGATCTTTACGAGCAGTACTTC
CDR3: CASSSPGDLYEQYF

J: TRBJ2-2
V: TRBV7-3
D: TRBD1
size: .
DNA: TGTGCCAGCAGCCCCCGGCCCTATCGGACAGGGGGCGCGAACACCGGGGAGCTGTTTTTT
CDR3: CASSPRPYRTGGANTGELFF

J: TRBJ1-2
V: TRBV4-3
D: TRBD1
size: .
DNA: TGCGCCAGCAGCCAAGAGGGGGACAGGGCAGCTCTCTACACCTTC
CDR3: CASSQEGDRAALYTF